The T cell receptor (beta chain) described here comes from a study of blood T cell repertoires in COVID-19. At the level of the study: There were acute and convalescent COVID-19 samples, and they came from the United States, Italy and Spain. Sources were T cells, B-cell-depleted T cells, or PBMCs; the material itself was cDNA or gDNA.

Methods used by the authors: Amplification with reference gene primers provided the estimates of nucleated cell counts. Sequencing was performed with immunoSEQ multiplex PCR; in TCRdb, only in-frame clones are kept and a portion is missing. Clone size and the V and J calls come from that table; the DNA yielded D and trimming. The profile covers some 240,000 clones, with 89% appearing a single time and roughly 6.5% taken by the ten largest. Germline V CDR1 and CDR2: SGHRS, YFSETQ. V lost 1 base and J lost 2, with 11 bases in between. The CDR3 sequence is 15 residues long. What was sequenced was peripheral blood. This chain joins TRBV5-1 and TRBJ2-3, with TRBD2 as a possible D gene (5 bases). The clonotype was recovered from a man between 60 and 70 years old who had recovered from COVID-19. The DNA of the CDR3 is TGCGCCAGCAGCTTGCGGGGTGGAAACACAGATACGCAGTATTTT. Its translation: CASSLRGGNTDTQYF.